This is a list of T cell receptor beta chains from one sample in a study of T-cell reconstitution after alpha-beta-depleted transplantation in children. TCRdb fed the PCR reads into MiXCR, producing one record per CDR3 protein. The sample holds hundreds of thousands of distinct CDR3 sequences, about 24% seen once. The sequencing here drew on PBMCs, mostly from graft donor cells, taken 360 days after TCRalphabeta/CD19-depleted stem cell transplant. These receptors came from a female patient aged 2 to 10 who had a stem cell transplant for congenital amegakaryocytic thrombocytopenia, so the T cells may come from the graft donor. CDR3s include the opening cysteine and the closing phenylalanine or tryptophan. Fields, in order: D gene, J gene, V gene, clone size, CDR3 protein, CDR3 DNA. D genes are given only for firm matches. The size field is filled for only some rows; it gives once, few, many or a size class.

D gene: TRBD2; J gene: TRBJ2-1; V gene: TRBV12-3/TRBV12-4; clone size: NA; CDR3 protein: CASSRTSGSRYNEQFF; CDR3 DNA: TGTGCCAGCTCCAGGACTAGCGGGAGTAGGTACAATGAGCAGTTCTTC
D gene: TRBD2; J gene: TRBJ2-6; V gene: TRBV18; clone size: NA; CDR3 protein: CASSPGGIRAGANVLTF; CDR3 DNA: TGTGCCAGCTCACCGGGAGGGATTCGAGCTGGGGCCAACGTCCTGACTTTC
D gene: TRBD1; J gene: TRBJ2-5; V gene: TRBV12-3/TRBV12-4; clone size: once; CDR3 protein: CASSPRSPGGQETQYF; CDR3 DNA: TGTGCCAGCAGTCCACGGTCGCCAGGGGGCCAAGAGACCCAGTACTTC
D gene: NA; J gene: TRBJ1-2; V gene: TRBV30; clone size: few; CDR3 protein: CAWGQVFVNNGYTF; CDR3 DNA: TGTGCCTGGGGCCAAGTTTTTGTGAACAATGGCTACACCTTC
D gene: NA; J gene: TRBJ2-1; V gene: TRBV4-3; clone size: NA; CDR3 protein: CASSQKLAYEQFF; CDR3 DNA: TGCGCCAGCAGCCAGAAGCTAGCCTATGAGCAGTTCTTC
D gene: TRBD1; J gene: TRBJ2-2; V gene: TRBV12-3/TRBV12-4; clone size: NA; CDR3 protein: CASSYQTGVTRELFF; CDR3 DNA: TGTGCCAGCAGTTACCAAACAGGGGTCACCAGGGAGCTGTTTTTT
D gene: NA; J gene: TRBJ1-2; V gene: TRBV28; clone size: few; CDR3 protein: CASRQDNGRGYGYTF; CDR3 DNA: TGTGCCAGCAGACAGGACAACGGCCGGGGATATGGCTACACCTTC
D gene: NA; J gene: TRBJ1-2; V gene: TRBV29-1; clone size: few; CDR3 protein: CSVEDRSAYGYTF; CDR3 DNA: TGCAGCGTTGAAGATAGGTCGGCCTATGGCTACACCTTC
D gene: NA; J gene: TRBJ1-1; V gene: TRBV10-3; clone size: few; CDR3 protein: CAISARQYTEAFF; CDR3 DNA: TGTGCCATCAGTGCTCGACAGTACACTGAAGCTTTCTTT
D gene: TRBD2; J gene: TRBJ2-1; V gene: TRBV25-1; clone size: few; CDR3 protein: CASSVAGANNEQFF; CDR3 DNA: TGTGCCAGCAGTGTAGCGGGAGCGAACAATGAGCAGTTCTTC
D gene: NA; J gene: TRBJ1-2; V gene: TRBV9; clone size: NA; CDR3 protein: CASSALRGGYTF; CDR3 DNA: TGTGCCAGCAGCGCCCTGCGGGGAGGCTACACCTTC
D gene: TRBD2; J gene: TRBJ2-2; V gene: TRBV20-1; clone size: NA; CDR3 protein: CSARDSWTSGGRDTGELFF; CDR3 DNA: TGCAGTGCTAGAGATAGTTGGACTAGCGGGGGGCGGGACACCGGGGAGCTGTTTTTT
D gene: TRBD2; J gene: TRBJ2-1; V gene: TRBV7-8; clone size: NA; CDR3 protein: CASSHRLSGEGYYNEQFF; CDR3 DNA: TGTGCCAGCAGCCACAGGCTATCGGGGGAGGGTTACTACAATGAGCAGTTCTTC
D gene: NA; J gene: TRBJ2-1; V gene: TRBV24-1; clone size: NA; CDR3 protein: CATSDRGSRNEQFF; CDR3 DNA: TGTGCCACCAGTGACCGGGGATCCCGGAATGAGCAGTTCTTC
D gene: TRBD2; J gene: TRBJ2-2; V gene: TRBV7-3; clone size: few; CDR3 protein: CASSLGPTSGSGELFF; CDR3 DNA: TGTGCCAGCAGCTTAGGACCGACTAGCGGGAGCGGGGAGCTGTTTTTT
D gene: NA; J gene: TRBJ2-5; V gene: TRBV12-3/TRBV12-4; clone size: NA; CDR3 protein: CASKEQGVRETQYF; CDR3 DNA: TGTGCCAGCAAGGAACAGGGAGTTCGAGAGACCCAGTACTTC